Listed here are 18 T cell receptor beta chains from one sample, sequenced in a study of radiotherapy plus CTLA-4 blockade in lung cancer. The repertoire was sequenced with immunoSEQ multiplex PCR; TCRdb's copy has only in-frame clones and lacks some. The data show about 62,000 clones, around 77% seen once. Sample: peripheral blood, taken from a patient treated with radiotherapy plus ipilimumab. Every receptor here comes from a human donor with non-small cell lung cancer who had a complete response to radiotherapy plus ipilimumab.

The V gene is TRBV30, the J gene TRBJ1-1, with unresolved D. The V gene's germline CDR1 is GTSNPN and CDR2 SVGIG (reference sequence). The CDR3 covers 11 residues. The V and J ends lost 4 bases and 7 bases respectively, with 10 bases between them. CDR3 amino acids: CAWTGISEAFF. The CDR3 DNA sequence: TGTGCCTGGACAGGTATAAGTGAAGCTTTCTTT.

The chain is built from TRBV18 and TRBJ2-7, with 8 positions matching TRBD1. CDR3 size: 14 residues. From germline, CDR1 is KGHSH and CDR2 LQKENI. Losses at the gene ends were 4 bases for V and 0 bases for J; bases not matched to a gene: 2. The CDR3 DNA follows: TGTGCCAGCTCACGGGACAGGAACTCCTACGAGCAGTACTTC. It translates to CASSRDRNSYEQYF.

J is TRBJ1-5 and V is TRBV28; 8 nucleotides align to TRBD1. This CDR3 region has 15 residues. Germline CDR1 and CDR2: MDHEN and SYDVKM. V dropped 2 bases and J dropped 6; count of bases not matched to a gene: 6. The CDR3 DNA follows: TGTGCCAGCAGTTTACCGGACAGGGTCGGTCAGCCCCAGCATTTT. Its protein product is CASSLPDRVGQPQHF.

This rearrangement joins TRBV7-2 to TRBJ2-7; D possibly corresponds to TRBD2 (6 bases). The CDR3 length is 15 residues. Trimming left V 5 bases short and J 6 bases short, with 20 bases between. CDR1 is SGHTA and CDR2 is FQGNSA in the germline V gene. This CDR3 reads CASSPLGQGGGEQYF. As DNA, the CDR3 is TGTGCCAGCAGCCCCCTGGGGCAGGGAGGAGGCGAGCAGTACTTC. The full variable domain, in which reference TRBV7-2 and TRBJ2-7 provide the parts outside the CDR3, is GAGVSQSPSNKVTEKGKDVELRCDPISGHTALYWYRQSLGQGLEFLIYFQGNSAPDKSGLPSDRFSAERTGGSVSTLTIQRTQQEDSAVYLCASSPLGQGGGEQYFGPGTRLTVT.

This clone was observed a single time. The chain joins TRBV6-5 to TRBJ2-3; D gene unclear. The CDR3 is 14 residues long. CDR1 is MNHEY and CDR2 is SVGAGI in the germline V gene. V lost 0 bases, J lost 3 bases, and 7 bases lay in between. CDR3 protein: CASSYSSGTDTQYF. CDR3 nucleotide sequence: TGTGCCAGCAGTTACTCGTCGGGTACAGATACGCAGTATTTT.

This clone was picked up one time. The chain combines TRBV5-1 with TRBJ2-5; D not certain. The J call is in doubt because the DNA end fits TRBJ2-7 better. The CDR3 covers 14 residues. The V gene's germline CDR1 is SGHRS and CDR2 YFSETQ. CDR3 residues: CASSFQTTNLEQYF. The CDR3 region has the DNA TGCGCCAGCAGCTTTCAAACTACCAACCTCGAGCAGTACTTC.

The chain joins TRBV19 to TRBJ1-1; TRBD1 aligns across 7 bases. J was trimmed by 8 bases and V by 3 bases; bases with no gene match: 6. This CDR3 comprises 13 residues. CDR1 and CDR2 from the germline V gene are LNHDA and SQIVND (reference sequence). In DNA form, the CDR3 reads TGTGCCAGTAGTATCTACACAGGGGACGAAGCTTTCTTT. Its protein is CASSIYTGDEAFF.

This chain uses TRBV6-5 with TRBJ2-7; the match to TRBD2 covers 9 bases. The CDR3 length is 16 residues. Germline V gene data show CDR1 as MNHEY and CDR2 as SVGAGI. The J segment lost 6 bases and the V segment lost 2 bases, leaving 11 bases of the junction unmatched. The CDR3 region has the DNA TGTGCCAGCAGTTACGGTCTAGCGGGAAGCCTTGCCGAGCAGTACTTC. Residues: CASSYGLAGSLAEQYF.

The chain combines TRBV9 with TRBJ2-1; 7 bases match TRBD2. Germline V gene sequence: CDR1 SGDLS, CDR2 YYNGEE. The J segment lost 6 bases and the V segment lost 3 bases, leaving 9 bases of the junction unmatched. The length of the CDR3 is 15 residues. The CDR3: CASSAQREWINEQFF. CDR3 nucleotides: TGTGCCAGCAGCGCCCAGCGGGAATGGATCAATGAGCAGTTCTTC. Using reference TRBV9 and TRBJ2-1 for the parts outside the CDR3, the full variable domain is DSGVTQTPKHLITATGQRVTLRCSPRSGDLSVYWYQQSLDQGLQFLIQYYNGEERAKGNILERFSAQQFPDLHSELNLSSLELGDSALYFCASSAQREWINEQFFGPGTRLTVL.

The sample holds a few counts of this clone. The chain links TRBV11-2 to TRBJ2-1; possibly TRBD1 for D (6 bases). Germline V gives CDR1 SGHAT, CDR2 FQNNGV. Trimming shortened V by 5 bases and J by 13 bases, and 21 bases separated the two germline ends. The CDR3 consists of 14 residues. CDR3 nucleotide sequence: TGTGCCAGCAGCGCTGACAGGCCGGGTCAAACCCAGTTCTTC. This codes for CASSADRPGQTQFF.

The chain couples TRBV28 to TRBJ2-2, with 7 bases aligning to TRBD2. Germline-derived CDR1 and CDR2 are MDHEN and SYDVKM. Germline trimming cut 6 bases from V and 3 bases from J; bases unmatched to any gene: 7. The CDR3 runs 15 residues. CDR3 DNA: TGTGCCAGCAGCTCGGCGGGGGTTGACACCGGGGAGCTGTTTTTT. It specifies CASSSAGVDTGELFF.

The chain uses TRBV28 and TRBJ2-1; TRBD1 matches at 7 bases. The germline V gene encodes CDR1 MDHEN and CDR2 SYDVKM. CDR3 length equals 14 residues. V trimming: 3 bases; J trimming: 9 bases; junction bases outside the gene matches: 8. This CDR3 reads CASSLSPGQIEQFF. The DNA of the CDR3 is TGTGCCAGCAGTTTGTCACCGGGACAGATTGAGCAGTTCTTC.

This rearrangement joins TRBV19 to TRBJ2-2; the match to TRBD2 covers 13 bases. The CDR3 extends over 20 amino acids. Trimming removed 5 bases from V and 6 bases from J; junction bases left unmatched: 18. The germline V gene encodes CDR1 LNHDA and CDR2 SQIVND (reference sequence). The CDR3: CASSFSDPGLAGTGAGELFF. For the CDR3, the DNA is TGTGCCAGTAGTTTCTCTGATCCGGGACTAGCGGGGACTGGGGCCGGGGAGCTGTTTTTT.

The rearrangement links TRBV9 to TRBJ1-2; 10 bases match TRBD1. V lost 4 bases, J lost 7 bases, and 10 bases stayed unmatched. In germline, CDR1 is SGDLS, CDR2 YYNGEE. There are 15 residues in the CDR3. In DNA form, the CDR3 reads TGTGCCAGCAGCACCCACGGACAGGGGGAGTCTGGCTACACCTTC. It translates to CASSTHGQGESGYTF.

This clone appeared a single time. The chain couples TRBV5-1 to TRBJ2-2; a possible D gene is TRBD1 (6 bases). CDR1 SGHRS and CDR2 YFSETQ come from the germline V gene. V was shortened by 0 bases and J by 4 bases, with 10 bases between the two germline ends. The CDR3 extends over 15 amino acids. CDR3 coding DNA: TGCGCCAGCAGCTTGGGGCAGGGGACCACCGGGGAGCTGTTTTTT. Protein sequence: CASSLGQGTTGELFF.

The chain couples TRBV6-6 to TRBJ1-2; tentative D call: TRBD1 (5 bases). The CDR3 contains 15 residues. V lost 6 bases and J 5 bases, leaving 19 bases between the germline ends. Germline assignment: CDR1 MNHNY and CDR2 SVGAGI (reference sequence). The CDR3 DNA follows: TGTGCCAGCAGCCCGGGGGGGGGAGATTGGTATGGCTACACCTTC. Protein sequence: CASSPGGGDWYGYTF.

This clone was counted only a few times. The J gene is TRBJ1-1, the V gene TRBV6-1; D ambiguous. This CDR3 contains 14 residues. Germline V gives CDR1 MNHNS, CDR2 SASEGT. V was clipped by 4 bases and J by 4 bases, with 13 bases between them. Here the CDR3 DNA reads TGTGCCAGCAGTGTCTTGGACTGGGGCACTGAAGCTTTCTTT. It is translated as CASSVLDWGTEAFF.

J is TRBJ2-7 and V is TRBV7-9; possibly TRBD1 for D (5 bases). This CDR3 has 13 residues. V shed 2 bases and J shed 7 bases, with 12 bases lying between them. Germline CDR1 reads SEHNR; CDR2 reads FQNEAQ (reference sequence). The CDR3 region is CASSLSQGLEQYF. The CDR3 region has the DNA TGTGCCAGCAGCTTAAGTCAGGGCCTGGAGCAGTACTTC.